The 12 T cell receptor beta chains reported below all come from one sample, sequenced in a study of CD8 T cells in ankylosing spondylitis. MiXCR, applied by TCRdb to the 5' RACE reads, yields one record per CDR3 protein. The sample carries roughly 130,000 distinct CDR3 sequences, 9.3% recorded once. Material for sequencing was blood, either unsorted or a sorted T cell fraction (not recorded which). Receptors were obtained from a male donor with ankylosing spondylitis or in good health (not recorded which).

The CDR3 region has the DNA TGCGCCAGCAGCCCGGGACTCACACAGGATACGCAGTATTTT. Translating gives CASSPGLTQDTQYF. This chain uses TRBV5-1 with TRBJ2-3; D is possibly TRBD2 (6 bases). The germline CDR1 and CDR2 sequences are SGHRS and YFSETQ. Trimming removed 4 bases at V and 6 bases at J, with 15 bases between. This CDR3 comprises 14 residues. Variable domain in full (rest from reference TRBV5-1 and TRBJ2-3): KAGVTQTPRYLIKTRGQQVTLSCSPISGHRSVSWYQQTPGQGLQFLFEYFSETQRNKGNFPGRFSGRQFSNSRSEMNVSTLELGDSALYLCASSPGLTQDTQYFGPGTRLTVL.

This clonotype was counted at least ten times. The gene calls are TRBV7-2 and TRBJ2-7; 7 bases line up with TRBD2. With 5 bases clipped from V and 2 bases from J, the junction kept 12 bases outside the gene matches. CDR3 length: 16 amino acids. CDR1 is SGHTA and CDR2 is FQGNSA in the germline V gene. For the CDR3, the DNA is TGTGCCAGCAGCATCCGTCTAGCGGTTGGCCCCTACGAGCAGTACTTC. Amino acid sequence: CASSIRLAVGPYEQYF.

The sample holds many counts of this clonotype. The chain links TRBV4-3 to TRBJ2-1; D gene ambiguous. The V end was cut by 4 bases, the J end by 0 bases, with 10 bases between. Germline V CDR1 and CDR2: LGHNA, YSLEER. CDR3 length: 15 residues. The DNA for the CDR3 is TGCGCCAGCAGCCCCGAGTCTAGCTCCTACAATGAGCAGTTCTTC. It codes for CASSPESSSYNEQFF.

The chain's CDR3 is CASSFVQGSGELFF. The DNA for the CDR3 is TGTGCCAGCAGTTTTGTACAGGGGTCCGGGGAGCTGTTTTTT. The J gene is TRBJ2-2, the V gene TRBV28; 7 nucleotides match TRBD1. Germline lookup yields CDR1 MDHEN and CDR2 SYDVKM. This CDR3 is built from 14 residues. J gave up 6 bases and V 3 bases, and 4 bases lay outside the gene matches. Looking up the rest from reference TRBV28 and TRBJ2-2 gives the full variable domain: DVKVTQSSRYLVKRTGEKVFLECVQDMDHENMFWYRQDPGLGLRLIYFSYDVKMKEKGDIPEGYSVSREKKERFSLILESASTNQTSMYLCASSFVQGSGELFFGEGSRLTVL.

This clonotype was observed at least ten times. The V call is TRBV20-1, the J call TRBJ2-5; possibly TRBD2 for D (5 bases). CDR1 is DFQATT, CDR2 SNEGSKA, per germline (reference sequence). V shed 0 bases and J shed 3 bases, with 8 bases lying between them. The CDR3 sequence is 13 residues long. The CDR3 spells CSARDHGKETQYF. CDR3 coding DNA: TGCAGTGCTAGAGATCACGGGAAAGAGACCCAGTACTTC.

This clonotype was counted only a few times. V gene TRBV3-1 combines with J gene TRBJ2-3; D is unresolved. Trimming pared 7 bases from V and 4 bases from J, leaving 9 bases between. Germline values: CDR1 LGHDT, CDR2 YNNKEL (reference sequence). This CDR3 contains 12 residues. CDR3 nucleotide sequence: TGTGCCAGCACCAACGGAGCAGATACGCAGTATTTT. Its protein product is CASTNGADTQYF.

This clonotype was seen ten or more times. The gene calls are TRBV3-1 and TRBJ1-1; possible D gene TRBD1, 5 bases. CDR1 and CDR2 from the germline V gene are LGHDT and YNNKEL (reference sequence). The CDR3 has 15 amino acids. Deletions cut 7 bases from V and 4 bases from J, with 19 bases between. The CDR3 coding sequence is TGTGCCAGCACCCCCCGGGGCGGGGGTGGCACTGAAGCTTTCTTT. It yields the protein CASTPRGGGGTEAFF.

The chain is built from TRBV29-1 and TRBJ2-1; maybe TRBD2 (6 bases). With 6 bases removed from V and 0 bases from J, the gap between germline ends came to 9 bases. Germline V CDR1 and CDR2: SQVTM, ANQGSEA. There are 13 residues in the CDR3. CDR3 nucleotides: TGCAGCGTCGGGACTGTCTCCTACAATGAGCAGTTCTTC. Translating gives CSVGTVSYNEQFF.

Only a few counts were recorded for this clonotype. The V gene is TRBV4-1, the J gene TRBJ2-7, with 7 bases fitting TRBD2. This CDR3 contains 16 residues. V shed 2 bases, J shed 2 bases, and the junction held 9 bases outside the gene matches. The germline V gene encodes CDR1 MGHRA and CDR2 YSYEKL. The DNA of the CDR3 is TGCGCCAGCAGCCAACTTAGCGGGCCCGGCACCTACGAGCAGTACTTC. Translated: CASSQLSGPGTYEQYF.

This clonotype was recorded a few times. The V call is TRBV19, the J call TRBJ1-5, with 9 bases that match TRBD1. V trimming: 6 bases; J trimming: 3 bases; junction bases outside the gene matches: 6. The CDR3 runs to 15 residues. The V gene's germline CDR1 is LNHDA and CDR2 SQIVND (reference sequence). Here the CDR3 DNA reads TGTGCCAGTAGCAGGACAGGGGCTAACAATCAGCCCCAGCATTTT. Residues: CASSRTGANNQPQHF.

In the case of this clonotype: It may be a read error: a sequence one base away is much more abundant. The CDR3 here is CSASLQETHYF. CDR3 sequence (DNA): TGCAGTGCTAGCCTACAAGAGACCCATTACTTC. The genes are TRBV20-1 and TRBJ2-5; D remains unclear. Looked up from germline, CDR1 is DFQATT and CDR2 is SNEGSKA (reference sequence). This CDR3 contains 11 residues.

This clonotype was detected ten times or more. The chain is built from TRBV20-1 and TRBJ2-3; the D gene is possibly TRBD1 (6 bases). This CDR3 region has 13 residues. Germline CDR1 reads DFQATT; CDR2 reads SNEGSKA (reference sequence). This chain's CDR3 is CSGEDRGTDTQYF. For the CDR3, the DNA is TGCAGCGGCGAGGACAGAGGCACAGATACGCAGTATTTT.